This T cell receptor (beta chain) came from a study of spatial heterogeneity in lung cancer (dated by TCRdb to about 2019). Broadly, across the study: More beta-chain than alpha-chain transcripts were consistently detected, likely reflecting higher beta-chain transcript abundance. In the raw uncorrected reads, each unique combination of TCR and UMI appeared more than ten times on average. The study quantitatively compared TCR alpha and beta repertoires across multiple tumor regions, matched nontumor lung and blood in non-small cell lung cancer. The study linked features of the TCR repertoire to counts of nonsynonymous mutations, which were determined by whole-exome sequencing of tumor tissue. At surgery, 200 to 250 tumor regions, around 65 matched nontumor lung samples and 56 PBMC samples were TCR-sequenced for both alpha and beta chains. Overall results and qualifications from the work: Ubiquitous expanded tumor TCRs showed up in blood more often at tumor resection than at routine follow-up. Confirming at a functional level the hypothesis that regional TCRs recognize regional mutations was considered to require additional single-cell paired TCR alpha and beta sequencing.

The intended sense of this specimen's time point label: sample taken at primary tumor resection. The donors were around 69 patients from the lung TRACERx cohort who had early-stage, untreated non-small cell lung cancer. Whole RNA extracted from tumor and nontumor lung tissue, or from cryopreserved PBMC samples, was used for TCR sequencing without cell sorting. A patient was chosen for TCR sequencing only when enough RNA was available from at least two tumor regions. The method behind the library was 5' RACE. TCRdb names NextSeq 500 as the instrument used. To allow correction of PCR and sequencing errors, the TCR library protocol tagged every TCR cDNA molecule with a unique molecular identifier. The paper's processing steps were these. TCR identification, UMI-based error correction and CDR3 extraction were performed with Decombinator tools. TCRs above a frequency of 2 per 1,000, corresponding to the top 1% of the tumor frequency distribution, were defined as expanded. Each repertoire was subsampled 100 times to 5,000 TCRs, after which Renyi diversity was computed with the R vegan package. To build CDR3 similarity networks, amino acid triplet string-kernel similarity was used, and CDR3s were connected when their pairwise similarity was above 0.82. Starting from the raw public reads, TCRdb applied fastp trimming at Q25, assembled clones with MiXCR and retained in-frame beta chains. When rows share a CDR3 protein, they turn into one entry using the most common DNA and genes. The V and J calls, along with clone size, are taken from TCRdb and not from the paper's own processing. Present in this sample are tens of thousands of distinct CDR3 sequences, approximately 5.2% of which were seen just once. Clones ranked in the top ten supply about a quarter of the sample.

V has 4 bases trimmed and J has 4 bases trimmed; junction bases matching no gene number 2. From the cysteine through the phenylalanine, the CDR3 covers 12 amino acids. The read is trimmed to its CDR3 DNA, 36 bases read in frame from base 1. Based on the germline V gene, the CDR1 and CDR2 sequences are SGHRS and YFSETQ. At least ten counts were recorded for this clonotype. Its cognate antigen has yet to be identified. Base qualities are not at hand, and no much larger clone is one base apart. The receptor was derived from a female donor with early-stage non-small cell lung cancer. The receptor chain draws on TRBV5-1 and TRBJ2-7, with TRBD2 identical over 7 junction bases. This sample comprised PBMCs, obtained at surgery. The nucleotides read TGCGCCAGCAGCGGGACTACTTACGAGCAGTACTTC. Translated, it gives CASSGTTYEQYF. The full variable domain, with segments outside the CDR3 supplied by the reference TRBV5-1 and TRBJ2-7 proteins, appears as KAGVTQTPRYLIKTRGQQVTLSCSPISGHRSVSWYQQTPGQGLQFLFEYFSETQRNKGNFPGRFSGRQFSNSRSEMNVSTLELGDSALYLCASSGTTYEQYFGPGTRLTVT.